A single sample gave rise to the 27 T cell receptor beta chains below, sequenced in a study of regulatory T cells in long-lasting Graves disease. This sample's time point: persistent/refractory GD, antithyroid drugs over 5 years with positive TRAb. Making the TCR library involved RNA that had been extracted from PBMCs. HTBI primers from iRepertoire and Arm-PCR of CDR3 regions yielded the TCR beta libraries. Via MiXCR, TCRdb re-called the multiplex PCR reads, giving one row per CDR3 protein. This table has 350,000 to 450,000 distinct CDR3 sequences, 21% appearing once. The sequences come from peripheral blood mononuclear cells (PBMCs), collected when the disease was refractory, from a patient treated with antithyroid drugs. The receptors come from a female donor with Graves disease.

The rearrangement joins TRBV6-5 to TRBJ2-2, with 7 nucleotides matching TRBD2. V was clipped by 2 bases and J by 3 bases; unmatched bases: 9. In germline, CDR1 is MNHEY, CDR2 SVGAGI. This CDR3 spans 17 amino acids. CDR3 DNA: TGTGCCAGCAGTTACCCCGGACTAGTCTTGGACACCGGGGAGCTGTTTTTT. The encoded protein is CASSYPGLVLDTGELFF.

This clonotype showed up many times. V gene TRBV2 combines with J gene TRBJ1-1, with unresolved D. The CDR3 totals 14 residues. Germline V CDR1 and CDR2: SNHLY, FYNNEI. Trimming removed 4 bases from V and 1 base from J, with 10 bases in between. CDR3 protein: CASSVRAQNTEAFF. CDR3 coding DNA: TGTGCCAGCAGTGTTAGGGCACAGAACACTGAAGCTTTCTTT.

The V call is TRBV27, the J call TRBJ2-2, with a possible D match to TRBD2 (5 bases). Germline-derived CDR1 and CDR2 are MNHEY and SMNVEV (reference sequence). This CDR3 contains 14 residues. V lost 6 bases to trimming and J lost 4 bases, with 12 bases between them. CDR3 residues: CASRPGRITGELFF. CDR3 in DNA: TGTGCCAGCAGGCCGGGAAGAATCACCGGGGAGCTGTTTTTT.

This clonotype came up many times. The CDR3 sequence: CASSPGGGLGYTF. The CDR3 nucleotides are TGTGCCAGCAGCCCCGGGGGGGGGCTAGGCTACACCTTC. The chain combines TRBV28 with TRBJ1-2; D possibly corresponds to TRBD1 (6 bases). Per germline, CDR1 MDHEN and CDR2 SYDVKM. V lost 6 bases and J lost 8, with 16 bases in between. This CDR3 contains 13 residues.

The gene calls are TRBV20-1 and TRBJ1-1, with D tentatively TRBD1 (5 bases). Trimming took 6 bases from V and 1 from J, leaving 9 bases between them. Germline V gene sequence: CDR1 DFQATT, CDR2 SNEGSKA (reference sequence). This CDR3 comprises 12 residues. The CDR3 spells CSAVGGNTEAFF. The CDR3 nucleotides are TGCAGTGCAGTTGGGGGGAACACTGAAGCTTTCTTT.

The chain joins TRBV7-6 to TRBJ2-2, with D possibly TRBD2 on 6 matching bases. CDR3 length equals 17 residues. The V end lost 0 bases, the J end lost 4 bases, and 15 bases lay between the germline ends. Germline values: CDR1 SGHVS, CDR2 FNYEAQ. CDR3 sequence (DNA): TGTGCCAGCAGCTTAGCGGTTGGTTCTAGCGCCACCGGGGAGCTGTTTTTT. Amino acid sequence: CASSLAVGSSATGELFF.

The rearrangement uses TRBV3-1 and TRBJ2-7, with D tentatively TRBD2 (7 bases). The CDR3 consists of 14 residues. V dropped 7 bases and J dropped 3 bases, with 16 bases sitting between them. From germline, CDR1 is LGHDT and CDR2 YNNKEL (reference sequence). The CDR3, as DNA: TGTGCCAGCACCCAGAGGGGGGAGGGCTACGAGCAGTACTTC. Translating gives CASTQRGEGYEQYF.

Concerning this clonotype itself: Mismatch with germline at one junction end may stem from a read error. The rearrangement uses TRBV3-1 and TRBJ1-1, with 8 nucleotides matching TRBD1. This CDR3 region has 16 residues. Germline V gene data show CDR1 as LGHDT and CDR2 as YNNKEL (reference sequence). CDR3 protein: CASSLRTGIMNTEASF. CDR3 in DNA: TGTGCCAGCAGCCTGCGGACAGGGATCATGAACACTGAAGCTTCCTTT.

This clonotype was counted between two and nine times. The J gene is TRBJ2-1, the V gene TRBV11-2, with 8 bases identical to TRBD2. V was pared by 6 bases and J by 6 bases, with 10 bases of the junction left unmatched. The CDR3 runs to 15 residues. Germline V lookup: CDR1 SGHAT, CDR2 FQNNGV. For the CDR3, the DNA is TGTGCCAGCAGAGCGAGCGGGAGTGGGTCCAATGAGCAGTTCTTC. Translation: CASRASGSGSNEQFF.

The gene calls are TRBV30 and TRBJ1-5, with D uncertain. This CDR3 is built from 14 residues. The germline V and J ends were trimmed by 0 bases and 0 bases, with 6 bases remaining between them. Germline V gene data show CDR1 as GTSNPN and CDR2 as SVGIG (reference sequence). CDR3 in DNA: TGTGCCTGGAGTGTAGGCGGTAGCAATCAGCCCCAGCATTTT. Translated, it gives CAWSVGGSNQPQHF.

The chain links TRBV30 to TRBJ1-1; 9 bases map to TRBD1. V trimming: 0 bases; J trimming: 6 bases; junction bases outside the gene matches: 2. This CDR3 is 13 amino acids long. CDR1 is GTSNPN, CDR2 SVGIG, per germline (reference sequence). The CDR3 loop reads CAWSVGTGSEAFF. CDR3 in DNA: TGTGCCTGGAGTGTAGGGACAGGGTCTGAAGCTTTCTTT.

Remarks on this clonotype: Being one base from a much bigger clone, this may be a read error. The V gene is TRBV20-1, the J gene TRBJ1-2; D ambiguous. This CDR3 spans 15 amino acids. The V gene's germline CDR1 is DFQATT and CDR2 SNEGSKA (reference sequence). The CDR3 DNA reads as TGCAGTGCTCCTACGGGAGGACTACTCAACTGTGGCTACACCTTC. This codes for CSAPTGGLLNCGYTF.

The sample holds many counts of this clonotype. The junction differs from germline at one of its ends, possibly a read error. The chain uses TRBV29-1 and TRBJ2-5, with 11 bases lining up with TRBD2. The germline CDR1 and CDR2 sequences are SQVTM and ANQGSEA. The CDR3 is 13 amino acids. CDR3 amino acids: CSVVSGGGGTQNF. The CDR3 DNA is TGCAGCGTTGTTAGCGGGGGGGGGGGGACCCAGAACTTC.

The sample holds many counts of this clonotype. V and J are TRBV28 and TRBJ2-7, with TRBD2 identical over 13 bases. There are 16 residues in the CDR3. With V trimmed by 3 bases and J by 3 bases, 5 bases remained unmatched. Germline V gene sequence: CDR1 MDHEN, CDR2 SYDVKM. The CDR3 DNA reads as TGTGCCAGCAGTTTCGGTCGGACTAGCGGGAGCTACGAGCAGTACTTC. It encodes CASSFGRTSGSYEQYF.

V and J are TRBV9 and TRBJ2-7; possible D gene TRBD2, 5 bases. V was trimmed by 0 bases and J by 3 bases, leaving 7 bases between them. The germline CDR1 and CDR2 sequences are SGDLS and YYNGEE. The CDR3 extends over 13 amino acids. The CDR3, as DNA: TGTGCCAGCAGCGTAGGAGCGGACTACGAGCAGTACTTC. Amino acid sequence: CASSVGADYEQYF.

Many counts were recorded for this clonotype. The gene calls are TRBV6-5 and TRBJ1-2; a weak D match, TRBD1 (5 bases). The ends were cut back, 4 bases at V and 0 bases at J, with 15 bases in the middle. The CDR3 sequence is 16 residues long. The germline V gene has CDR1 MNHEY and CDR2 SVGAGI. In DNA, the CDR3 is TGTGCCAGCAGTTTCGACAGAAAAACCTCTAACTATGGCTACACCTTC. This codes for CASSFDRKTSNYGYTF.

J is TRBJ2-7 and V is TRBV5-6, with TRBD2 as a possible D gene (5 bases). The CDR3 extends over 14 amino acids. V gave up 7 bases and J gave up 0 bases, with 14 bases separating them. Germline CDR1 and CDR2: SGHDT and YYEEEE. The chain's CDR3 is CASAPGGSSYEQYF. As DNA, the CDR3 is TGTGCCAGCGCCCCGGGCGGGTCCTCCTACGAGCAGTACTTC.

This clonotype has a count of ten or more. The chain has TRBV20-1 and TRBJ1-1; D remains unclear. The CDR3 has 13 residues. Trimming stripped 7 bases from V and 8 bases from J, with 20 bases between. Germline-derived CDR1 and CDR2 are DFQATT and SNEGSKA (reference sequence). The CDR3 nucleotides are TGCAGTGTTCCAAATCCGGGCAGATCGGAAGCTTTCTTT. It is translated as CSVPNPGRSEAFF.

V gene TRBV9 combines with J gene TRBJ2-5; 8 nucleotides align to TRBD1. Germline CDR1 reads SGDLS; CDR2 reads YYNGEE. With V trimmed by 3 bases and J by 4 bases, 8 bases remained unmatched. The CDR3 has 15 residues. DNA for the CDR3: TGTGCCAGCAGCGCCGGGACAGGTGGTCGAGAGACCCAGTACTTC. Its protein is CASSAGTGGRETQYF.

This clonotype was observed a few times. The chain joins TRBV29-1 to TRBJ2-5, with 14 bases fitting TRBD2. Germline CDR1 is SQVTM and CDR2 is ANQGSEA. The CDR3 has 19 amino acids. The J segment lost 7 bases and the V segment lost 2 bases, leaving 18 bases of the junction unmatched. CDR3: CSVEPRGLAGDGRKGTQYF. CDR3 bases: TGCAGCGTTGAACCCAGGGGACTAGCGGGAGATGGGAGGAAGGGGACCCAGTACTTC.

This clonotype was counted ten times or more. The chain joins TRBV2 to TRBJ2-3; D uncertain. CDR3 length equals 14 residues. Between the trimmed V and J ends, which lost 3 bases and 4 bases, there was a span of 11 bases. Germline V lookup: CDR1 SNHLY, CDR2 FYNNEI. CDR3 nucleotides: TGTGCCAGCAGTGATAGTAGCACAGCAGATACGCAGTATTTT. Amino acid sequence: CASSDSSTADTQYF.

At least ten counts were recorded for this clonotype. The chain joins TRBV20-1 to TRBJ2-7, with 7 bases that match TRBD1. Per germline, CDR1 DFQATT and CDR2 SNEGSKA (reference sequence). CDR3 length: 14 residues. The V and J ends lost 2 bases and 4 bases, in that order; junction bases with no gene match: 8. CDR3 residues: CSARTLEGAYEQYF. As DNA, the CDR3 is TGCAGTGCTAGAACCCTAGAGGGGGCTTACGAGCAGTACTTC.

The chain uses TRBV7-9 and TRBJ1-2; TRBD1 might be the D (5 bases). Germline assignment: CDR1 SEHNR and CDR2 FQNEAQ (reference sequence). This CDR3 has 15 residues. Trimming took 2 bases from V and 2 from J, leaving 12 bases between them. The CDR3 nucleotides are TGTGCCAGCAGCTTAACGGGGGATTCGAACTATGGCTACACCTTC. Translation gives CASSLTGDSNYGYTF.

This clonotype was picked up many times. The chain joins TRBV28 to TRBJ2-2; the D is unclear. This CDR3 region has 16 residues. From germline, CDR1 is MDHEN and CDR2 SYDVKM. Trimming took 0 bases from V and 0 from J, leaving 8 bases between them. The CDR3 sequence: CASSLWGSANTGELFF. The CDR3 DNA reads as TGTGCCAGCAGTTTATGGGGGTCAGCGAACACCGGGGAGCTGTTTTTT.

This clonotype has ten or more counts. This chain links TRBV24-1 with TRBJ1-4; 7 bases match TRBD1. The CDR3 extends over 14 amino acids. CDR1 is KGHDR and CDR2 is SFDVKD in the germline V gene. J gave up 4 bases and V 5 bases, and 3 bases lay outside the gene matches. The CDR3 loop reads CATSAGQNNEKLFF. The CDR3 nucleotides read TGTGCCACCAGTGCGGGACAGAATAATGAAAAACTGTTTTTT.

The rearrangement links TRBV6-1 to TRBJ2-3; TRBD2 matches at 10 bases. The CDR3 is made up of 16 amino acids. V shed 3 bases and J 0 bases; nucleotides not matched to a gene: 3. Germline assignment: CDR1 MNHNS and CDR2 SASEGT. The CDR3 region has the DNA TGTGCCAGCAGTGACCCGGGACTAGCGAGCACAGATACGCAGTATTTT. This translates into CASSDPGLASTDTQYF.

A few counts support this clonotype. The chain employs TRBV12-3 or TRBV12-4 and TRBJ2-6; D is possibly TRBD1 (5 bases). The CDR3 is 16 amino acids. Trimming pared 7 bases from V and 0 bases from J, leaving 13 bases between. DNA for the CDR3: TGTGCCAGCACCTCCAGGGCCACCTCTGGGGCCAACGTCCTGACTTTC. Translating it yields CASTSRATSGANVLTF.